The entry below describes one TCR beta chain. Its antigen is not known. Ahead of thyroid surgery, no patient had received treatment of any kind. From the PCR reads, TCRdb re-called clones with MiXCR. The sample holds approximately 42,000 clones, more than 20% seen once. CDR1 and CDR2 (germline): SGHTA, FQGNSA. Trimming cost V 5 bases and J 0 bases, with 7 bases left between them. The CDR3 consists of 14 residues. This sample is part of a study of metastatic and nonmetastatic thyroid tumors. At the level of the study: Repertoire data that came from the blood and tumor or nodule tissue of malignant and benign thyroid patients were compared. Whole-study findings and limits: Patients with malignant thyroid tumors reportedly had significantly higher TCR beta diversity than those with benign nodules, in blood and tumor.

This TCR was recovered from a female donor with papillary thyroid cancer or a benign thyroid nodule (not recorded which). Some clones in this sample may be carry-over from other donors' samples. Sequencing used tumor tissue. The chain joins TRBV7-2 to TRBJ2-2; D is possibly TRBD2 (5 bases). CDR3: CASSMDSNTGELFF. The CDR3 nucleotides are TGTGCCAGCAGCATGGACTCGAACACCGGGGAGCTGTTTTTT.